This T cell receptor (beta chain) is from a study of T and B cells in COVID-19 patients. TRB rearrangements were amplified by multiplex PCR with BIOMED2 TRB-A/B primers. TCRdb re-called the multiplex PCR reads through MiXCR, storing one row per CDR3 protein. The data hold about 5,200 distinct CDR3 sequences, with 15% to 20% observed a single time. By its share, this clonotype is medium-sized. Blood genomic DNA input for TRB amplification was about 250-550 ng. The CDR3 runs 14 residues. J lost 2 bases, V lost 3 bases, and 4 bases had no gene match. The germline V gene has CDR1 KGHSH and CDR2 LQKENI. This chain joins TRBV18 and TRBJ2-7, with 7 bases matching TRBD2. Material for sequencing was blood. This clonotype was sampled from a human donor who had recovered from COVID-19. The CDR3 DNA reads as TGTGCCAGCTCACCCCGGGAGGAGGCCTACGAGCAGTACTTC. It yields the protein CASSPREEAYEQYF.